A single sample gave rise to the 28 T cell receptor beta chains below, sequenced in a study of blood T cells in healthy people across ages. A second 7 to 11 cycle PCR used barcoded and J-beta primers. TCRdb analysed the 5' RACE reads with MiXCR anew, one entry per CDR3 protein. In the table there are about 1.7 million distinct CDR3 sequences, approximately 30% of which are singletons. The specimen sequenced was blood. The receptors were gathered from a woman aged 25 to 39 in good health.

The chain recombines TRBV20-1 with TRBJ2-1; weak D call: TRBD1 (5 bases). The CDR3 is 13 residues long. Trimming removed 2 bases at V and 6 bases at J, with 11 bases between. Germline CDR1 is DFQATT and CDR2 is SNEGSKA (reference sequence). CDR3: CSARSGAPNEQFF. CDR3 nucleotides: TGCAGTGCTAGAAGTGGGGCCCCCAATGAGCAGTTCTTC.

In its sample, this clonotype was seen many times. This chain connects TRBV20-1 to TRBJ2-7, with 7 nucleotides matching TRBD1. This CDR3 has 14 amino acids. The trim removed 5 bases at V and 7 bases at J, leaving 14 bases unmatched. Per germline, CDR1 DFQATT and CDR2 SNEGSKA (reference sequence). CDR3 loop: CSADTGQTEREQYF. The CDR3 DNA is TGCAGTGCTGATACGGGACAGACAGAAAGGGAGCAGTACTTC.

The sample holds a few counts of this clonotype. The chain recombines TRBV7-9 with TRBJ2-5, with a possible D match to TRBD1 (7 bases). CDR3 length equals 13 residues. CDR1 is SEHNR and CDR2 is FQNEAQ in the germline V gene (reference sequence). The V gene lost 8 bases and the J gene lost 11 bases, with 21 bases spanning the gap. CDR3 sequence reads: CASGRGGRGVQYF. CDR3 coding DNA: TGTGCCAGCGGCCGAGGGGGCCGCGGGGTGCAGTACTTC.

This chain connects TRBV11-2 to TRBJ2-5, with 7 bases matching TRBD1. The trim removed 5 bases at V and 11 bases at J, leaving 8 bases unmatched. Looked up from germline, CDR1 is SGHAT and CDR2 is FQNNGV. The CDR3 length is 12 residues. CDR3 bases: TGTGCCAGCAGCCCGAGAGGGGGCAAGCAGTACTTC. Translated: CASSPRGGKQYF.

This sequence joins TRBV6-6 and TRBJ2-5; D is unclear. The J call could be wrong; TRBJ2-7 is a better fit for the DNA end. Germline V CDR1 and CDR2: MNHNY, SVGAGI (reference sequence). There are 12 residues in the CDR3. CDR3 coding DNA: TGTGCCAGCAATATGGCGGAATACGAGCAGTACTTC. It translates to CASNMAEYEQYF.

The J gene is TRBJ2-1, the V gene TRBV20-1, with TRBD2 identical over 8 bases. The V gene's germline CDR1 is DFQATT and CDR2 SNEGSKA (reference sequence). The CDR3 loop spans 15 amino acids. The ends lost 1 base at V and 9 bases at J; junction bases unmatched: 11. CDR3 nucleotide sequence: TGCAGTGCTAGAGGGCCAGGACTAGCCAGCGGTGAGCAGTTCTTC. This translates into CSARGPGLASGEQFF.

The V call is TRBV7-9, the J call TRBJ2-1, with 10 positions matching TRBD2. The J segment lost 5 bases and the V segment lost 5 bases, leaving 6 bases of the junction unmatched. The CDR3 covers 15 residues. Germline lookup yields CDR1 SEHNR and CDR2 FQNEAQ (reference sequence). The CDR3 coding sequence is TGTGCCAGCAGCCCGGGACTAGCGTATGACAATGAGCAGTTCTTC. It is translated as CASSPGLAYDNEQFF. Full variable domain (rest looked up from reference TRBV7-9 and TRBJ2-1): DTGVSQNPRHKITKRGQNVTFRCDPISEHNRLYWYRQTLGQGPEFLTYFQNEAQLEKSRLLSDRFSAERPKGSFSTLEIQRTEQGDSAMYLCASSPGLAYDNEQFFGPGTRLTVL.

This clonotype was found many times. This chain links TRBV24-1 with TRBJ2-1, with 9 bases fitting TRBD1. The V and J ends lost 11 bases and 7 bases, in that order; junction bases with no gene match: 8. This CDR3 has 13 residues. CDR1 is KGHDR, CDR2 SFDVKD, per germline. CDR3: CAIYRGRGNEQFF. The CDR3 region has the DNA TGTGCCATCTACAGGGGGCGCGGGAATGAGCAGTTCTTC.

This clonotype has ten or more counts. This rearrangement joins TRBV15 to TRBJ2-1, with 9 bases matching TRBD2. The J segment lost 0 bases and the V segment lost 5 bases, leaving 5 bases of the junction unmatched. This CDR3 spans 16 amino acids. Germline CDR1 reads LNHNV; CDR2 reads YYDKDF (reference sequence). Written as DNA, the CDR3 is TGTGCCACCAGCGACCGTAGCGGGAGCTCCTACAATGAGCAGTTCTTC. Encoded protein: CATSDRSGSSYNEQFF. The entire variable domain, with the rest obtained from reference TRBV15 and TRBJ2-1, is as follows: DAMVIQNPRYQVTQFGKPVTLSCSQTLNHNVMYWYQQKSSQAPKLLFHYYDKDFNNEADTPDNFQSRRPNTSFCFLDIRSPGLGDTAMYLCATSDRSGSSYNEQFFGPGTRLTVL.

This clonotype came up once. The conserved phenylalanine or tryptophan normally closing the CDR3 is absent here, so this likely arose from a read error. This rearrangement joins TRBV10-1 to TRBJ2-5; 7 bases agree with TRBD2. Germline values: CDR1 WNHNN, CDR2 SYGVQD (reference sequence). V shed 3 bases and J 4 bases; nucleotides not matched to a gene: 8. The CDR3 length is 15 residues. For the CDR3, the DNA is TGCGCCAGCAGTGAAGGCCGGCGGGAGCCAGAGACCCAGTACGTC. This encodes CASSEGRREPETQYV.

This clonotype is a singleton in its sample. This chain connects TRBV3-1 to TRBJ2-1; TRBD2 might be the D (6 bases). The CDR3 has 14 residues. CDR1 and CDR2 from the germline V gene are LGHDT and YNNKEL (reference sequence). V shed 4 bases and J shed 9 bases, with 16 bases lying between them. The CDR3 DNA follows: TGTGCCAGCAGCCGAGCGGAGGGAGAGGGTGAGCAGTTCTTC. Its protein is CASSRAEGEGEQFF.

The chain employs TRBV20-1 and TRBJ2-5; 10 positions match TRBD2. The trim removed 0 bases at V and 11 bases at J, leaving 12 bases unmatched. Germline assignment: CDR1 DFQATT and CDR2 SNEGSKA (reference sequence). The CDR3 covers 15 residues. The CDR3 coding sequence is TGCAGTGCTAGAGATCTGCTAGCGGGAGCCGATGAGCAGTACTTC. Encoded protein: CSARDLLAGADEQYF.

CDR3 protein: CATPGDSYNSPLHF. The DNA for the CDR3 is TGTGCGACCCCGGGGGACTCCTATAATTCACCCCTCCACTTT. The V and J genes are TRBV28 and TRBJ1-6; a weak D match, TRBD1 (5 bases). Germline V CDR1 and CDR2: MDHEN, SYDVKM. CDR3 length: 14 residues.

The chain combines TRBV7-2 with TRBJ2-5; maybe TRBD1 (6 bases). The ends were cut back, 7 bases at V and 2 bases at J, with 14 bases in the middle. This CDR3 region has 14 residues. The V gene's germline CDR1 is SGHTA and CDR2 FQGNSA. The CDR3 reads CASTTGKGQETQYF. The CDR3 region has the DNA TGTGCCAGCACCACAGGGAAAGGGCAAGAGACCCAGTACTTC. Drawing the rest from reference TRBV7-2 and TRBJ2-5, the complete variable domain is GAGVSQSPSNKVTEKGKDVELRCDPISGHTALYWYRQSLGQGLEFLIYFQGNSAPDKSGLPSDRFSAERTGGSVSTLTIQRTQQEDSAVYLCASTTGKGQETQYFGPGTRLLVL.

Note on this clonotype: The germline gene is not matched at one end of the junction; a read error may be the cause. The CDR3 reads CVSSQVPQGDYEQYF. Here the CDR3 DNA reads TGCGTCAGCAGCCAAGTCCCTCAGGGGGACTACGAGCAGTACTTC. The V gene is TRBV4-1, the J gene TRBJ2-4, with 7 bases aligning to TRBD1. The J call is doubtful: the DNA matches TRBJ2-7 better. The CDR3 length is 15 residues. The germline V gene encodes CDR1 MGHRA and CDR2 YSYEKL.

In its sample, this clonotype was seen a few times. CDR3 residues: CSAREGQGSNGYTF. The CDR3, as DNA: TGCAGTGCTAGAGAGGGACAGGGTTCAAATGGCTACACCTTC. This chain links TRBV20-1 with TRBJ1-2; TRBD1 aligns across 9 bases. The CDR3 has 14 amino acids. V trimming: 0 bases; J trimming: 6 bases; junction bases outside the gene matches: 5. Germline values: CDR1 DFQATT, CDR2 SNEGSKA (reference sequence).

In this sample, this clonotype turned up many times. This chain uses TRBV6-5 with TRBJ2-7; no reliable D call. The germline CDR1 and CDR2 sequences are MNHEY and SVGAGI. The CDR3 consists of 13 residues. The ends were cut back, 5 bases at V and 1 base at J, with 9 bases in the middle. The CDR3 region is CASSRTRSYEQYF. DNA of the CDR3: TGTGCCAGCAGTCGGACCCGTTCCTACGAGCAGTACTTC.

This clonotype was counted between two and nine times. The J gene is TRBJ2-7, the V gene TRBV20-1; 7 bases agree with TRBD1. V lost 4 bases and J lost 2; bases outside the gene matches: 5. Germline V gene lookup returns CDR1 DFQATT and CDR2 SNEGSKA (reference sequence). The CDR3 contains 13 residues. The chain's CDR3 is CSATPGQAYEQYF. The DNA of the CDR3 is TGCAGTGCTACCCCCGGACAGGCCTACGAGCAGTACTTC.

This clonotype was counted a few times. V gene TRBV28 combines with J gene TRBJ2-3; D might be TRBD2 (6 bases). This CDR3 has 15 amino acids. The germline V and J ends were trimmed by 5 bases and 1 base, with 13 bases remaining between them. Germline lookup yields CDR1 MDHEN and CDR2 SYDVKM. The CDR3 region has the DNA TGTGCCAGCAGTCCCTCCCCGGGAGGCACAGATACGCAGTATTTT. Residues: CASSPSPGGTDTQYF.

The table lists this clonotype with many counts. This chain joins TRBV11-2 and TRBJ2-7, with D unresolved. The V gene's germline CDR1 is SGHAT and CDR2 FQNNGV. The V gene lost 0 bases and the J gene lost 0 bases, with 9 bases spanning the gap. This CDR3 region has 15 residues. The CDR3 protein is CASSLDVVYSYEQYF. The CDR3, as DNA: TGTGCCAGCAGCTTAGATGTCGTATACTCCTACGAGCAGTACTTC.

A note on this clonotype: A read error may be the cause here, since a much bigger clone is one base away. The chain has TRBV24-1 and TRBJ2-5; the D is unclear. Germline CDR1 and CDR2: KGHDR and SFDVKD. This CDR3 region has 12 residues. The CDR3 DNA follows: TGTACCACCAGTGATTCCGGGGAGACCCAGTACTTC. It yields the protein CTTSDSGETQYF.

A few counts support this clonotype. The J gene is TRBJ2-1, the V gene TRBV9; 10 bases align to TRBD2. Losses at the gene ends were 4 bases for V and 6 bases for J; bases not matched to a gene: 10. Germline lookup yields CDR1 SGDLS and CDR2 YYNGEE. This CDR3 comprises 16 residues. CDR3 loop: CASSPQRGGIINEQFF. The CDR3 region has the DNA TGTGCCAGCAGCCCGCAGCGGGGGGGCATAATCAATGAGCAGTTCTTC.

This clonotype came up many times. V gene TRBV27 combines with J gene TRBJ2-3, with TRBD1 as a possible D gene (5 bases). Deletions cut 5 bases from V and 6 bases from J, with 12 bases between. This CDR3 is 13 amino acids long. Per the germline V gene, CDR1 is MNHEY and CDR2 is SMNVEV (reference sequence). This chain's CDR3 is CASSPGSGDTQYF. In DNA form, the CDR3 reads TGTGCCAGCAGTCCAGGGTCAGGGGATACGCAGTATTTT.

This sequence joins TRBV21-1 and TRBJ2-4; no check of the table's D call, TRBD1, against the DNA was made. The end of the DNA aligns better with TRBJ2-7, so the J call may be wrong. TRBV21-1 is tagged as a pseudogene. The CDR3 totals 16 residues. CDR3 protein: CAAALRNMGSPFEQYF. The CDR3 DNA follows: TGTGCAGCAGCCCTCCGAAATATGGGTTCCCCTTTCGAGCAGTACTTC.

This chain links TRBV29-1 with TRBJ2-1; 7 bases agree with TRBD1. Per the germline V gene, CDR1 is SQVTM and CDR2 is ANQGSEA. The CDR3 length is 13 residues. V lost 6 bases and J lost 4; bases outside the gene matches: 6. DNA of the CDR3: TGCAGCGTCGGGACAGCAGCTTACAATGAGCAGTTCTTC. Translated, it gives CSVGTAAYNEQFF.

The chain has TRBV28 and TRBJ2-7; the D is unclear. The CDR3 is 12 residues long. With 6 bases removed from V and 4 bases from J, the gap between germline ends came to 10 bases. Germline V gene lookup returns CDR1 MDHEN and CDR2 SYDVKM. The CDR3 DNA reads as TGTGCCAGCAGACTCAATAAGTACGAGCAGTACTTC. Translation gives CASRLNKYEQYF.

The rearrangement links TRBV25-1 to TRBJ2-5; TRBD2 aligns across 9 bases. The V and J ends lost 6 bases and 5 bases, in that order; junction bases with no gene match: 10. This CDR3 comprises 15 residues. Germline loops: CDR1 MGHDK, CDR2 SYGVNS. The CDR3 protein is CASRSLGTSYETQYF. CDR3 sequence (DNA): TGTGCCAGCAGGAGTCTCGGGACTAGCTACGAGACCCAGTACTTC.

This clonotype was detected a few times. The chain carries TRBV10-3 and TRBJ2-7; tentatively, D is TRBD2 (6 bases). Germline CDR1 reads ENHRY; CDR2 reads SYGVKD. Trimming took 3 bases from V and 5 from J, leaving 20 bases between them. The CDR3 has 16 residues. The DNA for the CDR3 is TGTGCCATCAGTGATTCCCGGGAGAAACAAAAGCACGAGCAGTACTTC. It specifies CAISDSREKQKHEQYF.